The sequence of this T cell receptor beta chain was determined in a study of blood T cell repertoires in COVID-19. Turning to the study itself: Collection of acute and convalescent COVID-19 samples took place in the United States, Italy and Spain.

Original processing notes: By means of reference gene primer amplification, nucleated cell counts were estimated. TCRdb keeps only in-frame clones here, not all; method: immunoSEQ multiplex PCR. V and J calls and clone size are given by that table; D and trimming were obtained from the DNA. The repertoire has 350,000 or so clones, more than 85% of them found once; the top ten carry about a fifth. Cohorts were assigned according to the clinical history that participants reported. Germline assignment: CDR1 SGHTA and CDR2 FQGTGA. The CDR3 runs 16 residues. The V and J ends lost 1 base and 1 base respectively, with 12 bases between them.

The specimen was PBMCs or T cells enriched from blood (not recorded which). The sequence was collected from a woman aged 30 to 39 who had recovered from COVID-19. The gene calls are TRBV7-3 and TRBJ2-3; D is possibly TRBD2 (5 bases). The CDR3, as DNA: TGTGCCAGCAGCTTAATGGCTGGGCGGGGCACAGATACGCAGTATTTT. It codes for CASSLMAGRGTDTQYF.